This T cell receptor beta chain was obtained from a study of cytomegalovirus exposure and HLA in healthy donors. PCR employed 60 Vbeta and 13 Jbeta primers. Sequencing was performed with immunoSEQ multiplex PCR; in TCRdb, only in-frame clones are kept and a portion is missing. Here the sample spans just over 150,000 clones, approximately 85% being singletons. As for this clone: This sample also contains other DNA sequences that code for the same CDR3.

The V end lost 0 bases, the J end lost 0 bases, and 4 bases lay between the germline ends. CDR3 length: 14 residues. Germline CDR1 is SGDLS and CDR2 is YYNGEE. Sample: PBMCs. This receptor was identified in a man aged 18 to 29 in good health and CMV-seropositive. The chain has TRBV9 and TRBJ1-5; no reliable D call. DNA of the CDR3: TGTGCCAGCAGCGTAGGAGATAGCAATCAGCCCCAGCATTTT. As protein: CASSVGDSNQPQHF.